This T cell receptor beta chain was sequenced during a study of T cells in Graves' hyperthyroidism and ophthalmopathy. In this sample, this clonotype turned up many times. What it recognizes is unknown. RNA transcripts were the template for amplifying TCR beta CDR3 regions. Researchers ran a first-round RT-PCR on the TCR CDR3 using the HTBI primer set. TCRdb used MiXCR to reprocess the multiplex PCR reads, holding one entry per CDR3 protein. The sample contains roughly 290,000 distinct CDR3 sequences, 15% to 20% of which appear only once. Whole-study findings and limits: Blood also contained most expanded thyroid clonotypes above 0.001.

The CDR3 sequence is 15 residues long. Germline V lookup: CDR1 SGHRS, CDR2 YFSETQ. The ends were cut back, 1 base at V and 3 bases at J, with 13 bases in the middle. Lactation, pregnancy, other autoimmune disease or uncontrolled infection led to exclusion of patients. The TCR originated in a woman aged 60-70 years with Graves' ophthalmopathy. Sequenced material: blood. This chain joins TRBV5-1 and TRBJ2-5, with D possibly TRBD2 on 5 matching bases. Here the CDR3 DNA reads TGCGCCAGCAGCTTGATTGGACTGACCGAAGAGACCCAGTACTTC. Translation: CASSLIGLTEETQYF.